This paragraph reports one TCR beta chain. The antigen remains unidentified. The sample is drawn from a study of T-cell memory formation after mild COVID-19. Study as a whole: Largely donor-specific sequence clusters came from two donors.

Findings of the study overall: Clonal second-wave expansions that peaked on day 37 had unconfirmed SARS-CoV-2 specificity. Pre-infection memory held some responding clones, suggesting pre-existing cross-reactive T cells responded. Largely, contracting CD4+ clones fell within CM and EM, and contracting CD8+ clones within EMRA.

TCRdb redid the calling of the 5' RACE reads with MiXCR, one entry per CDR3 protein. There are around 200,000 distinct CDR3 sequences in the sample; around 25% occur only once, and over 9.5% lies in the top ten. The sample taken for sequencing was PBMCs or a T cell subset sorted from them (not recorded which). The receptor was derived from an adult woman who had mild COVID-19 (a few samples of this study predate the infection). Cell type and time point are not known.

CDR3: CASSLGETTIYEQYF. In DNA, the CDR3 is TGTGCCAGCAGTTTAGGGGAGACTACTATCTACGAGCAGTACTTC. The rearrangement joins TRBV27 to TRBJ2-7; a possible D gene is TRBD2 (5 bases). This CDR3 spans 15 amino acids. Germline lookup yields CDR1 MNHEY and CDR2 SMNVEV (reference sequence). Between the trimmed V and J ends, which lost 2 bases and 3 bases, there was a span of 14 bases.